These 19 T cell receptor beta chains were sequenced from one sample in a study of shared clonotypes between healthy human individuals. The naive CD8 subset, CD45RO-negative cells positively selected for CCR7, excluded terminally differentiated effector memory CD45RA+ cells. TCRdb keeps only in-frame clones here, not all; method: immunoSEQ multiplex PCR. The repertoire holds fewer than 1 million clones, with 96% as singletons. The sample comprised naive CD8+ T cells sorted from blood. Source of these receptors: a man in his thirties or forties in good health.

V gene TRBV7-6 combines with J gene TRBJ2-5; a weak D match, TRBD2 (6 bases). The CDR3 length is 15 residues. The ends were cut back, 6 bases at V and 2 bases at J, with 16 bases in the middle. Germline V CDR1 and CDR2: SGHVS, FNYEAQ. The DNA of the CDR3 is TGTGCCAGCAGAGGGCCCGCGGGACCTCAAGAGACCCAGTACTTC. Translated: CASRGPAGPQETQYF. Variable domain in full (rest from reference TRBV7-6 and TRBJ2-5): GAGVSQSPRYKVTKRGQDVALRCDPISGHVSLYWYRQALGQGPEFLTYFNYEAQQDKSGLPNDRFSAERPEGSISTLTIQRTEQRDSAMYRCASRGPAGPQETQYFGPGTRLLVL.

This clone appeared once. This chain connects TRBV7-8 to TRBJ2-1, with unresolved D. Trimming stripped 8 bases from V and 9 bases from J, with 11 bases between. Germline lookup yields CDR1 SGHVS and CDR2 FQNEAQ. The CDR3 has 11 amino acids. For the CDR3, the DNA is TGTGCCAGCCAAAAGGATCGTGAGCAGTTCTTC. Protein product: CASQKDREQFF.

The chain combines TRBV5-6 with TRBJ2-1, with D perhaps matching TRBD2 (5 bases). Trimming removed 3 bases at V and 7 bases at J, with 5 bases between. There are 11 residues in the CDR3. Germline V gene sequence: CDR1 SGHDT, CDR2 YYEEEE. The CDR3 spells CASSWENEQFF. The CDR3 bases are TGTGCCAGCAGCTGGGAGAATGAGCAGTTCTTC.

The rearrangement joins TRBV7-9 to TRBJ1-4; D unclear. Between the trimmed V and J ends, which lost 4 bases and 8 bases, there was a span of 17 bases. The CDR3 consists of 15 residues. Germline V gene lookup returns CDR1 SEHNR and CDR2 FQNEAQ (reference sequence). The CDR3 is CASSSGGPPDEKLFF. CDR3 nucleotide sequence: TGTGCCAGCAGCTCGGGCGGACCTCCGGACGAAAAACTGTTTTTT.

The CDR3 protein is CASSRDSSYEQYF. CDR3 bases: TGCGCCAGCAGTAGGGACAGCTCCTACGAGCAGTACTTC. This rearrangement joins TRBV10-1 to TRBJ2-7, with 7 positions matching TRBD1. V lost 5 bases and J lost 0; bases outside the gene matches: 1. The CDR3 is made up of 13 amino acids. CDR1 and CDR2 (germline): WNHNN, SYGVQD (reference sequence).

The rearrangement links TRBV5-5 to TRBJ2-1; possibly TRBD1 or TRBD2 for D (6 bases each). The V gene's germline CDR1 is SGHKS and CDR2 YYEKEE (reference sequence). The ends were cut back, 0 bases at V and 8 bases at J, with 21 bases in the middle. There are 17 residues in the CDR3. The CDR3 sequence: CASSLGIRPGAQDEQFF. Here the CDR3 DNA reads TGTGCCAGCAGCTTGGGGATCCGACCGGGGGCTCAGGATGAGCAGTTCTTC. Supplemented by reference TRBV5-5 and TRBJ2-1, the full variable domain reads DAGVTQSPTHLIKTRGQQVTLRCSPISGHKSVSWYQQVLGQGPQFIFQYYEKEERGRGNFPDRFSARQFPNYSSELNVNALLLGDSALYLCASSLGIRPGAQDEQFFGPGTRLTVL.

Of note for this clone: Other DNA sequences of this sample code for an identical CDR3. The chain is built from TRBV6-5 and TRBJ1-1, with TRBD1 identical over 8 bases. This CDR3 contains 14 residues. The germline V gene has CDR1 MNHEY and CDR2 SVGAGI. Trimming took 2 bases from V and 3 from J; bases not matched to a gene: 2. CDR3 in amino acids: CASSYGTGDTEAFF. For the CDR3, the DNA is TGTGCCAGCAGTTACGGGACAGGAGACACTGAAGCTTTCTTT.

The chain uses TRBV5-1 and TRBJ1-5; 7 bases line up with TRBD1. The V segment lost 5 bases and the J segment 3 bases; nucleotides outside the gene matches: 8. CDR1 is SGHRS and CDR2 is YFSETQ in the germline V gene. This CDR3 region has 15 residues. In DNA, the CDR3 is TGCGCCAGCAGAACCGGGACAGAGACCAATCAGCCCCAGCATTTT. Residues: CASRTGTETNQPQHF.

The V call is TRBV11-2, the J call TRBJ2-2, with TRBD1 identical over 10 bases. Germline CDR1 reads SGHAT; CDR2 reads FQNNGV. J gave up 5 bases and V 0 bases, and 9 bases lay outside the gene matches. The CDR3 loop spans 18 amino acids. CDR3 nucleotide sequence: TGTGCCAGCAGCTTAGATCGAGCGGACAGGGGGTTAACCGGGGAGCTGTTTTTT. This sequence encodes CASSLDRADRGLTGELFF. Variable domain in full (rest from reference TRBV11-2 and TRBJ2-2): EAGVAQSPRYKIIEKRQSVAFWCNPISGHATLYWYQQILGQGPKLLIQFQNNGVVDDSQLPKDRFSAERLKGVDSTLKIQPAKLEDSAVYLCASSLDRADRGLTGELFFGEGSRLTVL.

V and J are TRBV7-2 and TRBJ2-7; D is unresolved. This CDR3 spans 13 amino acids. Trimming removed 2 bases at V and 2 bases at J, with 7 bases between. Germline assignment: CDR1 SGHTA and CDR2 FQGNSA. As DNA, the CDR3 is TGTGCCAGCAGCTTATCAACCCCCTACGAGCAGTACTTC. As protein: CASSLSTPYEQYF.

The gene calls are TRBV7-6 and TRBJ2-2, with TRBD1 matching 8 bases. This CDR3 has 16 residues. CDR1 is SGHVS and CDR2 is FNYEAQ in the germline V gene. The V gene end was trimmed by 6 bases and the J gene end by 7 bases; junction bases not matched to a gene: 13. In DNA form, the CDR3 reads TGTGCCAGCAGTTACGGCTCAGGGGGCAAGGACGGGGAGCTGTTTTTT. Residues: CASSYGSGGKDGELFF.

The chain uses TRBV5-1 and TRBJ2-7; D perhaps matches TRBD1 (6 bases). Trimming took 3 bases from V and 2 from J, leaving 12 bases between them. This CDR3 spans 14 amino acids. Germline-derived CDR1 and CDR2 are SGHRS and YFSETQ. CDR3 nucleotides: TGCGCCAGCAGCTATATCGACAGGACCTACGAGCAGTACTTC. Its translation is CASSYIDRTYEQYF.

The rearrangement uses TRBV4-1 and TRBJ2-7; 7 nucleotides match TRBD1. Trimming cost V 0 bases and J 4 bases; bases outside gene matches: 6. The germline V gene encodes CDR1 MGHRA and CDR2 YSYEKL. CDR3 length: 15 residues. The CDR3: CASSQDNRGQYEQYF. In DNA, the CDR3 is TGCGCCAGCAGCCAAGATAATAGGGGGCAATACGAGCAGTACTTC.

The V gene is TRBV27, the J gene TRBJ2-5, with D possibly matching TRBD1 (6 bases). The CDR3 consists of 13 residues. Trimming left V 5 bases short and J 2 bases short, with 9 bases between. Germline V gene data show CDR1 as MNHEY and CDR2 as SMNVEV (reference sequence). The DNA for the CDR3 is TGTGCCAGCAGTGAGGACAGACAAGAGACCCAGTACTTC. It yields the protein CASSEDRQETQYF.

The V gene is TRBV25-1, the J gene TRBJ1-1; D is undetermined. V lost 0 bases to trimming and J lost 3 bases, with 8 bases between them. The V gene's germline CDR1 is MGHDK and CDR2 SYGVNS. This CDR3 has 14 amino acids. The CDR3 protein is CASSEYEVDTEAFF. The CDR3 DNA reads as TGTGCCAGCAGTGAATACGAGGTGGACACTGAAGCTTTCTTT.

CDR3 in amino acids: CASSWTGTGGAYGELFF. The CDR3 DNA reads as TGTGCCAGCAGCTGGACCGGGACAGGGGGCGCGTACGGGGAGCTGTTTTTT. This chain links TRBV7-9 with TRBJ2-2; 12 bases line up with TRBD1. After removal of 4 bases from V and 7 bases from J, the junction contained 10 bases not matched to a gene. The CDR3 is 17 amino acids. The germline V gene encodes CDR1 SEHNR and CDR2 FQNEAQ (reference sequence).

CDR3 region: CSVEVKDGSHYGYTF. Here the CDR3 DNA reads TGCAGCGTTGAAGTTAAAGACGGCTCTCACTATGGCTACACCTTC. V is TRBV29-1 and J is TRBJ1-2; D gene ambiguous. Germline V gene lookup returns CDR1 SQVTM and CDR2 ANQGSEA. This CDR3 region has 15 residues. Trimming pared 1 base from V and 3 bases from J, leaving 15 bases between.

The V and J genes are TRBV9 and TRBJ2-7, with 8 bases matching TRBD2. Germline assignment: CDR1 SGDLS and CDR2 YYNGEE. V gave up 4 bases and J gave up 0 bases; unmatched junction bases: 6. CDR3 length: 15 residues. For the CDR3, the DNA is TGTGCCAGCAGCCCTCTCAGCGGGAGCTCCTACGAGCAGTACTTC. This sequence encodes CASSPLSGSSYEQYF. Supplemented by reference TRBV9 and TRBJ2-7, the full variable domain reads DSGVTQTPKHLITATGQRVTLRCSPRSGDLSVYWYQQSLDQGLQFLIQYYNGEERAKGNILERFSAQQFPDLHSELNLSSLELGDSALYFCASSPLSGSSYEQYFGPGTRLTVT.

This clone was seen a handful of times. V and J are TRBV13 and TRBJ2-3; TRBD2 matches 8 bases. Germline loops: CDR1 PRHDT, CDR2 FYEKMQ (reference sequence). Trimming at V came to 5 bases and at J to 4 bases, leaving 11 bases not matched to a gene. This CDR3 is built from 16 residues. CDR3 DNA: TGTGCCAGCAGCCAAAAACTAGCGGTGAGAGCAGATACGCAGTATTTT. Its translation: CASSQKLAVRADTQYF.